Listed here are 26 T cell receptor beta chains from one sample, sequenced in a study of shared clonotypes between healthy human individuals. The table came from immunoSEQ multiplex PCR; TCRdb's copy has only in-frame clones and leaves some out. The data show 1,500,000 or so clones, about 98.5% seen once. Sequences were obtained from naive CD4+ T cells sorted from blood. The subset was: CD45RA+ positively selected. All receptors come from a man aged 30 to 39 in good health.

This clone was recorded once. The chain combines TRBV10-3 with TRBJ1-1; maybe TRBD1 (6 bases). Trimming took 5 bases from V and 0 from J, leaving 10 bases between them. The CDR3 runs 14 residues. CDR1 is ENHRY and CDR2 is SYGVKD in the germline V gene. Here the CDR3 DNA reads TGTGCCATCAGTATGGGACAAATGAACACTGAAGCTTTCTTT. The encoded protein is CAISMGQMNTEAFF.

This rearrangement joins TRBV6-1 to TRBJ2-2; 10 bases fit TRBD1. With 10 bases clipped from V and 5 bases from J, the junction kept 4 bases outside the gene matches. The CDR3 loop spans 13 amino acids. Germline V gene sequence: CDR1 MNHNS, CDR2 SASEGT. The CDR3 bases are TGTGCCATCGGACAGGGGGTGACCGGGGAGCTGTTTTTT. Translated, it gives CAIGQGVTGELFF.

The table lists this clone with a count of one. The chain's CDR3 is CASSNSYTQYF. The CDR3 nucleotides are TGTGCCAGTAGTAATTCGTATACGCAGTATTTT. The chain is built from TRBV19 and TRBJ2-3, with D unclear. V was clipped by 4 bases and J by 7 bases, with 6 bases between them. CDR3 length: 11 amino acids. Germline CDR1 is LNHDA and CDR2 is SQIVND (reference sequence).

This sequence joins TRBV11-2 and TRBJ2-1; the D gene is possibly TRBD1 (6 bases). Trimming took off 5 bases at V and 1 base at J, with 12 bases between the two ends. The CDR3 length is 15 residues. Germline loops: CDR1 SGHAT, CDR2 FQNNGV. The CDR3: CASSRQGPSYNEQFF. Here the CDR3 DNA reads TGTGCCAGCAGCCGCCAGGGGCCGTCCTACAATGAGCAGTTCTTC.

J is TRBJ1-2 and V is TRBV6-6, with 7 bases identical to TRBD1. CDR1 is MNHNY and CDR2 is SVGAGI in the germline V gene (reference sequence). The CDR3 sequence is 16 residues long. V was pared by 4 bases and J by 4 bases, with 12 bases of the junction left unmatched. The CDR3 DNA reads TGTGCCAGCAGTTCCATCTCTTTGACAGGGCCCTATGGCTACACCTTC. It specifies CASSSISLTGPYGYTF.

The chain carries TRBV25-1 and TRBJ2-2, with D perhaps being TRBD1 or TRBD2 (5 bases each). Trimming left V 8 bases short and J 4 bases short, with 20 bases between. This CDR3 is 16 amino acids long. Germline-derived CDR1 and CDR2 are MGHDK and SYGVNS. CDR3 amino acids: CASSYHRGSLTGELFF. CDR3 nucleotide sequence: TGTGCCAGCTCCTATCACCGGGGCTCCCTCACCGGGGAGCTGTTTTTT. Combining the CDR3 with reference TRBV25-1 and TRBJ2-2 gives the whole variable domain EADIYQTPRYLVIGTGKKITLECSQTMGHDKMYWYQQDPGMELHLIHYSYGVNSTEKGDLSSESTVSRIRTEHFPLTLESARPSHTSQYLCASSYHRGSLTGELFFGEGSRLTVL.

The CDR3 is CASSQDYAGLVKNTEAFF. CDR3 in DNA: TGTGCCAGCAGCCAAGATTACGCAGGGTTGGTGAAGAACACTGAAGCTTTCTTT. The chain uses TRBV14 and TRBJ1-1; tentatively, D is TRBD1 (5 bases). The V end lost 0 bases, the J end lost 1 base, and 18 bases lay between the germline ends. CDR1 and CDR2 from the germline V gene are SGHDN and FVKESK. The CDR3 has 18 amino acids. The full variable domain, completed using reference TRBV14 and TRBJ1-1, is EAGVTQFPSHSVIEKGQTVTLRCDPISGHDNLYWYRRVMGKEIKFLLHFVKESKQDESGMPNNRFLAERTGGTYSTLKVQPAELEDSGVYFCASSQDYAGLVKNTEAFFGQGTRLTVV.

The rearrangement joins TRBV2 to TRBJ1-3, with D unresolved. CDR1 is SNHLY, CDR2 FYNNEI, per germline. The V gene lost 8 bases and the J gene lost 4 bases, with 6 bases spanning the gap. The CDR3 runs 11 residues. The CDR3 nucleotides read TGTGCCAGCTGGGCAGGAAACACCATATATTTT. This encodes CASWAGNTIYF.

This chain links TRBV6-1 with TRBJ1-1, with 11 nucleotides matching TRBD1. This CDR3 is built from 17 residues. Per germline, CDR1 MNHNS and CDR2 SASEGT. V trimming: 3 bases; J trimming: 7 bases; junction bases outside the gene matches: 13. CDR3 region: CASSDRTGGAFRLEAFF. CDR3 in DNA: TGTGCCAGCAGTGATCGGACAGGGGGCGCTTTTAGACTTGAAGCTTTCTTT.

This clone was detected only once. For the CDR3, the DNA is TGTGCCAGCAGCTCAACACTAATGACCACCTACGAGCAGTACTTC. Its translation: CASSSTLMTTYEQYF. The gene calls are TRBV27 and TRBJ2-7; the D is unclear. Germline V gene sequence: CDR1 MNHEY, CDR2 SMNVEV (reference sequence). Trimming left V 6 bases short and J 2 bases short, with 17 bases between. This CDR3 is 15 amino acids long.

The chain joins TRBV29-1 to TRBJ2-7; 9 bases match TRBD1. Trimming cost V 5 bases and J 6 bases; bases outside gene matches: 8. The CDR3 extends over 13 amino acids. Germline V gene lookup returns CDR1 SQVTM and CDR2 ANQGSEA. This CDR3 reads CSVNRDRAGEQYF. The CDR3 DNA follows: TGCAGCGTTAACCGGGACAGGGCGGGCGAGCAGTACTTC.

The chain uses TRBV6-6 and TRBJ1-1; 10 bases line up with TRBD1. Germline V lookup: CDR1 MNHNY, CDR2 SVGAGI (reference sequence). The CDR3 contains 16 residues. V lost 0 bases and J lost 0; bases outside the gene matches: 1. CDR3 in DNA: TGTGCCAGCAGTTACTCAGGACAGGGGGTGAACACTGAAGCTTTCTTT. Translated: CASSYSGQGVNTEAFF.

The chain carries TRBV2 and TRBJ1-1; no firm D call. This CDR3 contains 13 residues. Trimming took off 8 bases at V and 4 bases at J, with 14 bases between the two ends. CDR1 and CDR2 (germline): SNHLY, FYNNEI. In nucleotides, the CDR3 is TGTGCCAGCGGGTGGGGTGAGGGCACTGAAGCTTTCTTT. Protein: CASGWGEGTEAFF.

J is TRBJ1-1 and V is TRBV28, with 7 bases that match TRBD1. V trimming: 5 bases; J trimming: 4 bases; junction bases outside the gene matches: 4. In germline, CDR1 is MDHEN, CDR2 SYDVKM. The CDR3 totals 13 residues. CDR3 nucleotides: TGTGCCAGCAGTAAACCAGGGGGCACTGAAGCTTTCTTT. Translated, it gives CASSKPGGTEAFF.

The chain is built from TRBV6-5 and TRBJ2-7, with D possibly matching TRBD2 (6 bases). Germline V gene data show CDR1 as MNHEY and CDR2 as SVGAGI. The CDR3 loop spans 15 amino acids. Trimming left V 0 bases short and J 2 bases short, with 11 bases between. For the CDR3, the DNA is TGTGCCAGCAGTTACTCGGCGGGATGGGCCTACGAGCAGTACTTC. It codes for CASSYSAGWAYEQYF.

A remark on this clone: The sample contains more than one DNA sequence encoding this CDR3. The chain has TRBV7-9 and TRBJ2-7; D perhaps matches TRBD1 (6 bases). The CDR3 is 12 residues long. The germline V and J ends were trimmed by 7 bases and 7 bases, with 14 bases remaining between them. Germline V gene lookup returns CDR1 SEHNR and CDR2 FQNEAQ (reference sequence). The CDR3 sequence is CASTTGLREQYF. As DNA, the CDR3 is TGTGCCAGCACTACAGGGCTTAGGGAGCAGTACTTC. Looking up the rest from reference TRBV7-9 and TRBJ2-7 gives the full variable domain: DTGVSQNPRHKITKRGQNVTFRCDPISEHNRLYWYRQTLGQGPEFLTYFQNEAQLEKSRLLSDRFSAERPKGSFSTLEIQRTEQGDSAMYLCASTTGLREQYFGPGTRLTVT.

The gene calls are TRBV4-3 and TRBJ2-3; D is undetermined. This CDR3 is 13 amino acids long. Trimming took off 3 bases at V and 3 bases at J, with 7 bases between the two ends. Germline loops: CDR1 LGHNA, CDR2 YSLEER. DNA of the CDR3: TGCGCCAGCAGCCAGATCCCTACAGATACGCAGTATTTT. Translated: CASSQIPTDTQYF.

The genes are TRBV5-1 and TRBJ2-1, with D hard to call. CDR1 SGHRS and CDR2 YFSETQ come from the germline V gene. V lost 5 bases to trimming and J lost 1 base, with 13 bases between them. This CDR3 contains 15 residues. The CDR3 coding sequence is TGCGCCAGCAGAGAGGACGTACCTTCCTACAATGAGCAGTTCTTC. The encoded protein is CASREDVPSYNEQFF.

As DNA, the CDR3 is TGCGCCAGCGTCCAAGGACAGGGTAACGGTGAGCAGTTCTTC. As protein: CASVQGQGNGEQFF. The chain has TRBV5-1 and TRBJ2-1; 8 bases match TRBD1. The CDR3 length is 14 residues. After removal of 7 bases from V and 9 bases from J, the junction contained 12 bases not matched to a gene. Germline V gives CDR1 SGHRS, CDR2 YFSETQ.

CDR3 sequence (DNA): TGCGCCAGCAGCTTGGGGGGTTCCCCCCTCTACAATGAGCAGTTCTTC. This codes for CASSLGGSPLYNEQFF. This sequence joins TRBV5-1 and TRBJ2-1, with unresolved D. The V end was cut by 0 bases, the J end by 3 bases, with 13 bases between. Germline V gene data show CDR1 as SGHRS and CDR2 as YFSETQ. The CDR3 length is 16 residues.

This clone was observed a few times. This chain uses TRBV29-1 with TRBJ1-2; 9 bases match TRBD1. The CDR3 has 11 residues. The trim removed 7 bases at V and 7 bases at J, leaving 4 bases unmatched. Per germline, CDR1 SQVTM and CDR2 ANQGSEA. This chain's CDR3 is CSAGTGSGYTF. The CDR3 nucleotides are TGCAGCGCAGGGACAGGGAGTGGCTACACCTTC.

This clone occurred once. CDR3 sequence reads: CASSLTDSTYNEQFF. CDR3 nucleotides: TGCGCCAGCAGCTTAACTGACAGTACCTACAATGAGCAGTTCTTC. The V and J genes are TRBV5-1 and TRBJ2-1; TRBD1 might be the D (5 bases). This CDR3 has 15 residues. Germline loops: CDR1 SGHRS, CDR2 YFSETQ. Between the trimmed V and J ends, which lost 2 bases and 2 bases, there was a span of 11 bases.

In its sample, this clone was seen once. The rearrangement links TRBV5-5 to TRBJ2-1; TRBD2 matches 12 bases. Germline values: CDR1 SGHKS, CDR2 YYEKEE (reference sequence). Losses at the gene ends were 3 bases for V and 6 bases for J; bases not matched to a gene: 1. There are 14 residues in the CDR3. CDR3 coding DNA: TGTGCCAGCAGCTCGGGACTAGCGGGCAATGAGCAGTTCTTC. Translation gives CASSSGLAGNEQFF.

CDR3 residues: CSAALQETQYF. In DNA form, the CDR3 reads TGCAGTGCAGCCCTGCAAGAGACCCAGTACTTC. The V and J genes are TRBV20-1 and TRBJ2-5; D unclear. V lost 6 bases to trimming and J lost 2 bases, with 7 bases between them. Germline CDR1 reads DFQATT; CDR2 reads SNEGSKA (reference sequence). CDR3 size: 11 residues.

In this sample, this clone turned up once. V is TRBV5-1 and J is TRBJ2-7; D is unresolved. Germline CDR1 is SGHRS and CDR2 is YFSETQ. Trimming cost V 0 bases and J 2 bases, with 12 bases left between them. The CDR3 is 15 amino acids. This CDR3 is CASSLAQPRAYEQYF. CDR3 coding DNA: TGCGCCAGCAGCTTGGCGCAGCCTAGGGCCTACGAGCAGTACTTC.

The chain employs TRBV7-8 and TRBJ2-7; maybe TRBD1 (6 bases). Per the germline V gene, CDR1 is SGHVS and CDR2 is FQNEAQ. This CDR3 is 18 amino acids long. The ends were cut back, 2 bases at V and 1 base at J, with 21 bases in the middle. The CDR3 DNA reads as TGTGCCAGCAGCTTATCTCTGGGCAGGGGATCCCCTTCCTACGAGCAGTACTTC. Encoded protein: CASSLSLGRGSPSYEQYF.